The sequence of this T cell receptor beta chain was determined in a study of OX40 agonist ivuxolimab in advanced cancers. Study summary: Three patients got partial responses; one had hepatocellular carcinoma and two had cutaneous melanoma. Findings and caveats of the study: Partial responders at 0.1-3.0 mg/kg had among the lowest clonal expansion.

The CDR3 runs 15 residues. Trimming removed 0 bases at V and 16 bases at J, with 22 bases between. Per the germline V gene, CDR1 is MNHEY and CDR2 is SVGAGI. Here immunoSEQ multiplex PCR was the method, and the copy in TCRdb shows in-frame clones only, minus some. The table includes about 62,000 clones, over 75% detected once. A note on this clone: Its antigen is undetermined.

The V gene is TRBV6-5, the J gene TRBJ2-1; possibly TRBD1 for D (6 bases). The receptor comes from an adult with an advanced solid tumor such as melanoma, head and neck, liver or kidney cancer. Sample: CD4+ or CD8+ T cells sorted from blood, taken in a trial of the OX40 agonist ivuxolimab. The CDR3, as DNA: TGTGCCAGCAGTTACTCGAGGGGGAGTTTGGACCGCCATTTCTTC. The encoded protein is CASSYSRGSLDRHFF.